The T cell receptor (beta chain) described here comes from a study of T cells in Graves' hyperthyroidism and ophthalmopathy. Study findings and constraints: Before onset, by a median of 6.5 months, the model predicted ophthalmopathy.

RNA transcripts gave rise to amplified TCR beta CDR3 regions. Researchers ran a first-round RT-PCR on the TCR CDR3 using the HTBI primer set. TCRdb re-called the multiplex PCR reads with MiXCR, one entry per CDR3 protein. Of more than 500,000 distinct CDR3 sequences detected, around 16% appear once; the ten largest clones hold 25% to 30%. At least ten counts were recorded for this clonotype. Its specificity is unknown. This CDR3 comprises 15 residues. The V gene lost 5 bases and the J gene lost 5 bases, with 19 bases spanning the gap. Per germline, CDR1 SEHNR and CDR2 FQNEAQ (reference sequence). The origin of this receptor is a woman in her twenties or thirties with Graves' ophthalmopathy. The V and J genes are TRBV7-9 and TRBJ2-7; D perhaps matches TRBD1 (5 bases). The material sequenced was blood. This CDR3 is CASSRQPQGYDEQYF. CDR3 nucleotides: TGTGCCAGCAGCCGACAGCCCCAGGGTTACGACGAGCAGTACTTC.